Following are 32 T cell receptor delta chains from one sample sequenced in a study of gamma-delta T cells after stem cell transplantation. TCRdb reprocessed the RT-PCR reads through CATT. Seen here are around 2,400 delta-chain clones, just over 3% observed once, and the top ten hold around two fifths. Sample: gamma-delta T cells. All receptors come from a human donor. It is not recorded whose cells these are; they may come from a transplant donor.

Turning to this clone: TCRdb's listed protein matches a much larger clone and diverges from this DNA's translation at residue 16, likely through a read error; the protein shown comes from the DNA. This sequence joins TRDV2 and TRDJ1; 12 bases align to TRDD3. CDR3 size: 18 residues. Germline loops: CDR1 GEAIGNYY, CDR2 EKD. CDR3 bases: TGTGCCTGTGACACCCTACGTACTGGGGGATACCTTTCCGATAAACCCATCTTT. As protein: CACDTLRTGGYLSDKPIF.

This clone came up a few times. A far larger clone is off by one base, so a read error is likely. In the same sample, other DNA sequences code for this CDR3. The genes are TRDV2 and TRDJ1, with D unresolved. Germline V gives CDR1 GEAIGNYY, CDR2 EKD. This CDR3 spans 14 amino acids. V lost 0 bases, J lost 9 bases, and 16 bases lay in between. The CDR3 DNA sequence: TGTGCCTGTGACACCATAGGAGCGGGCCAAGAACTCATCTTT. This codes for CACDTIGAGQELIF.

This clone has a handful of counts. TCRdb assigns this DNA the protein of a much larger clone, which departs from its translation at residue 3; this likely reflects a read error, and the protein shown comes from translating the DNA. The V and J genes are TRDV2 and TRDJ3; 7 bases map to TRDD3. The CDR3 runs to 19 residues. The germline CDR1 and CDR2 sequences are GEAIGNYY and EKD. The CDR3 DNA reads as TGTGCCCGTGACACCCTTAGTGGGGGAAGCTCCTGGGACACCCGACAGATGTTTTTC. Translation gives CARDTLSGGSSWDTRQMFF.

Points on this clone: For this DNA, TCRdb reports the protein of a much larger clone, which diverges at residue 12, most likely from a read error; the protein presented here is translated directly from the DNA. The CDR3 DNA reads TGTGCCTGTGACACAGCTGGGGGGCCTCTCGATACACTCATCTTT. Protein sequence: CACDTAGGPLDTLIF. The V and J genes are TRDV2 and TRDJ1; TRDD3 matches at 7 bases. The CDR3 totals 15 residues. Germline V CDR1 and CDR2: GEAIGNYY, EKD.

This clone ranks as medium-sized (0.01 to 0.1%). The chain links TRDV2 to TRDJ1; 11 nucleotides align to TRDD3. This CDR3 is built from 18 residues. Germline values: CDR1 GEAIGNYY, CDR2 EKD. V was clipped by 0 bases and J by 3 bases; unmatched bases: 11. CDR3 residues: CACDTLGASGGYSDKLIF. DNA for the CDR3: TGTGCCTGTGACACCTTAGGGGCTTCTGGGGGATACTCCGATAAACTCATCTTT.

This clone was found a few times. TCRdb shows a much larger clone's protein in place of this DNA's translation, and the two differ at residue 8, likely through a read error; the protein shown is translated from the DNA. The J gene is TRDJ1, the V gene TRDV2; no definite D call. With 3 bases removed from V and 0 bases from J, the gap between germline ends came to 13 bases. Germline V lookup: CDR1 GEAIGNYY, CDR2 EKD. The CDR3 sequence is 15 residues long. The CDR3 region is CACDPVGVYTDKLIF. CDR3 nucleotide sequence: TGTGCCTGTGACCCCGTAGGGGTGTACACCGATAAACTCATCTTT.

About this clone itself: The protein TCRdb lists belongs to a much larger clone and differs from this DNA's translation at residue 8, which points to a read error; the protein shown is made from the DNA. The chain links TRDV2 to TRDJ1; D remains ambiguous. This CDR3 has 18 residues. Germline V CDR1 and CDR2: GEAIGNYY, EKD. Trimming stripped 0 bases from V and 0 bases from J, with 19 bases between. As DNA, the CDR3 is TGTGCCTGTGACACCGTAGTCACGTCCCCCATCGACACCGATAAACTCATCTTT. Protein product: CACDTVVTSPIDTDKLIF.

With respect to this clone: This likely stems from a read error, as it lies one base from a far larger clone. This same CDR3 is encoded by further DNA sequences in the sample. This sequence joins TRDV2 and TRDJ1; TRDD3 matches at 9 bases. Per germline, CDR1 GEAIGNYY and CDR2 EKD. The CDR3 extends over 16 amino acids. Germline trimming cut 3 bases from V and 0 bases from J; bases unmatched to any gene: 7. DNA for the CDR3: TGTGCCTGTGACCCCTTACTGGGGGAGCACACCGATAAACTCATCTTT. Encoded protein: CACDPLLGEHTDKLIF.

In its sample, this clone was seen a few times. It is likely a read error: a sequence one base away is far more abundant. Other DNA variants within this sample encode the same CDR3. The chain has TRDV2 and TRDJ1; TRDD3 matches at 12 bases. The CDR3 covers 14 residues. Germline V gene sequence: CDR1 GEAIGNYY, CDR2 EKD. DNA for the CDR3: TGTGCCTGTGACATCCTGGGGGATACGGGTAAACTCATCTTC. Translating gives CACDILGDTGKLIF.

Concerning this clone: This likely came from a read error, as a far larger clone is one base away. The identical CDR3 is also encoded by other nucleotide sequences in the sample. The chain links TRDV2 to TRDJ1; possible D gene TRDD3, 5 bases. Germline V gives CDR1 GEAIGNYY, CDR2 EKD. V lost 0 bases to trimming and J lost 6 bases, with 16 bases between them. The CDR3 has 15 amino acids. CDR3 DNA sequence: TGTGCCTGTGACACCGTCGGGGAAGAGGGAAATAAACTCATCTTT. Translation gives CACDTVGEEGNKLIF.

This clone appeared a few times. This is likely an artifact of a read error, given a far larger clone one base away. This specimen includes other DNA sequences encoding the same CDR3. V and J are TRDV2 and TRDJ1; D might be TRDD3 (5 bases). The CDR3 length is 18 residues. Germline V gene lookup returns CDR1 GEAIGNYY and CDR2 EKD. CDR3 loop: CACDNIVGNGENTDKLIF. CDR3 coding DNA: TGTGCCTGTGACAATATTGTAGGGAACGGGGAGAACACTGATAAACTCATCTTT.

With respect to this clone: Possible read error: a much larger clone is one base away. The rearrangement uses TRDV2 and TRDJ3; TRDD3 is a possible D gene (5 bases). Trimming shortened V by 1 base and J by 0 bases, and 15 bases separated the two germline ends. The CDR3 runs to 19 residues. The germline CDR1 and CDR2 sequences are GEAIGNYY and EKD. The CDR3 reads CACDTGLEPSSWDTRQMFF. The CDR3 DNA sequence: TGTGCCTGTGACACGGGACTGGAGCCAAGCTCCTGGGACACCCGACAGATGTTTTTC.

Comment on this clone: The protein held in TCRdb is that of a much larger clone and does not match this DNA's translation at residue 14, likely because of a read error; the protein shown is translated from the DNA. The genes are TRDV3 and TRDJ1; TRDD3 might be the D (6 bases). This CDR3 comprises 15 residues. Germline CDR1 and CDR2: TVYSNPD and GDNSRS (reference sequence). CDR3 nucleotide sequence: TGTGCCCAACGTCTGGGGTTCGGGCTCACCGATAAACTCACCTTT. This encodes CAQRLGFGLTDKLTF.

This clone turned up a few times. TCRdb has a much larger clone's protein, which differs at residue 15 from the translation of this DNA, likely because of a read error; what is shown is the protein translated from the DNA. V gene TRDV1 combines with J gene TRDJ2, with TRDD3 matching over 7 bases. CDR1 TSWWSYY and CDR2 QGS come from the germline V gene. With V trimmed by 3 bases and J by 8 bases, 36 bases remained unmatched. The CDR3 consists of 24 residues. The CDR3 DNA follows: TGTGCTCTTGGGGACCCCTGCCTTCGGACGGCGGTCTGGGGGGTTTGCCCGGGACGCGCACAACTCTTCTTT. This codes for CALGDPCLRTAVWGVCPGRAQLFF.

As for this clone: Since a far larger clone is one base different, this is likely a read error. This specimen includes other DNA sequences encoding the same CDR3. V usage is TRDV2 and J usage is TRDJ1; 9 bases agree with TRDD3. V lost 3 bases, J lost 6 bases, and 13 bases stayed unmatched. This CDR3 comprises 16 residues. CDR1 and CDR2 from the germline V gene are GEAIGNYY and EKD. Here the CDR3 reads CACDSLSTGGLNKLIF. In DNA form, the CDR3 reads TGTGCCTGTGACTCTTTGTCAACTGGGGGACTGAATAAACTCATCTTT.

The sample holds a few counts of this clone. Its ends do not fully match the called genes, so a read error is possible. The chain carries TRDV2 and TRDJ1; 8 bases are shared with TRDD3. The CDR3 contains 15 residues. Germline values: CDR1 GEAIGNYY, CDR2 EKD. The CDR3 protein is CACDNLGEHTDKPIF. CDR3 sequence (DNA): TGTGCCTGTGACAATCTGGGGGAACACACCGATAAACCCATCTTT.

This clone has just a few counts. The protein TCRdb gives is from a much larger clone and does not agree with this DNA's translation at residue 4, likely a read error; the protein shown here comes from the DNA. The chain joins TRDV2 to TRDJ1; TRDD3 matches at 9 bases. J gave up 0 bases and V 5 bases, and 9 bases lay outside the gene matches. Germline V gene lookup returns CDR1 GEAIGNYY and CDR2 EKD. This CDR3 has 16 residues. The CDR3 DNA is TGTGCCTGTGGCCCCTTACTGGGGGAACACACCGATAAACTCATCTTT. This codes for CACGPLLGEHTDKLIF.

In regard to this clone: Translating this DNA gives a protein that differs at residue 4 from the TCRdb one, which belongs to a much larger clone; a read error is likely, and the protein shown is this translation. V is TRDV1 and J is TRDJ1; 8 bases agree with TRDD3. The CDR3 is 20 residues long. Germline V lookup: CDR1 TSWWSYY, CDR2 QGS. Here the CDR3 reads CALEELWETYWGEPTDKLIF. CDR3 nucleotide sequence: TGTGCTCTTGAGGAACTATGGGAGACCTACTGGGGGGAGCCCACCGATAAACTCATCTTT.

About this clone: TCRdb's listed protein matches a much larger clone and diverges from this DNA's translation at residue 11, likely through a read error; the protein shown comes from the DNA. This chain links TRDV3 with TRDJ1; TRDD3 is a possible D gene (7 bases). CDR1 TVYSNPD and CDR2 GDNSRS come from the germline V gene (reference sequence). The CDR3 length is 18 residues. Trimming removed 4 bases at V and 0 bases at J, with 27 bases between. The chain's CDR3 is CACLLRGMGDKYTDKLIF. CDR3 nucleotides: TGTGCCTGTCTCCTACGGGGGATGGGGGACAAATACACCGATAAACTCATCTTT.

This clone was recorded a few times. This likely came from a read error, as a far larger clone is one base away. The chain carries TRDV2 and TRDJ1; no clear D. The length of the CDR3 is 14 residues. Germline CDR1 is GEAIGNYY and CDR2 is EKD. This CDR3 reads CARDSVPSTDKLIF. The CDR3 DNA follows: TGTGCCCGTGACTCGGTACCGTCAACCGATAAACTCATCTTT.

This clone was counted a few times. This likely stems from a read error, as it lies one base from a far larger clone. Other DNA variants within this sample encode the same CDR3. This chain links TRDV2 with TRDJ1; 7 bases are a match to TRDD3. The CDR3 sequence is 17 residues long. With V trimmed by 7 bases and J by 0 bases, 16 bases remained unmatched. Looked up from germline, CDR1 is GEAIGNYY and CDR2 is EKD. CDR3 nucleotide sequence: TGTGCCTGCGAGGCTATGGGGGACACCATCTACACCGATAAACTCATCTTT. Its protein product is CACEAMGDTIYTDKLIF.

Only a few counts were recorded for this clone. With a far larger clone one base away, a read error is the likely cause. Within the sample, other DNA sequences also encode this same CDR3. The gene calls are TRDV2 and TRDJ1; 7 positions match TRDD3. CDR3 size: 23 residues. Germline CDR1 and CDR2: GEAIGNYY and EKD. CDR3 DNA: TGTGCCTGCGACACCCTCCGGTCGTCTATCCCCAGTACTGGGGATTCAGGTCCCGATAAACTCATCTTT. Translation gives CACDTLRSSIPSTGDSGPDKLIF.

The genes are TRDV2 and TRDJ1; D may be TRDD3 (5 bases). CDR3 length: 18 amino acids. Trimming took 3 bases from V and 3 from J, leaving 25 bases between them. Germline V gene sequence: CDR1 GEAIGNYY, CDR2 EKD. The DNA of the CDR3 is TGTGCCTGTGACCCTCTCTTGACGGGGAAAACGCGAGCCGATAAACTCATCTTT. Protein: CACDPLLTGKTRADKLIF.

This clone has a handful of counts. The rearrangement links TRDV1 to TRDJ1; 9 nucleotides line up with TRDD3. Trimming took 1 base from V and 0 from J; bases not matched to a gene: 12. Germline V gene lookup returns CDR1 TSWWSYY and CDR2 QGS. This CDR3 is 19 amino acids long. The CDR3 region is CALGEPPILLGEHTDKLIF. In nucleotides, the CDR3 is TGTGCTCTTGGGGAACCTCCTATTTTACTGGGGGAACACACCGATAAACTCATCTTT.

The J gene is TRDJ1, the V gene TRDV2; 10 bases align to TRDD3. This CDR3 contains 16 residues. J was trimmed by 5 bases and V by 0 bases; bases with no gene match: 8. In germline, CDR1 is GEAIGNYY, CDR2 EKD. The CDR3 reads CACDTVLGDSRDKLIF. The CDR3 DNA sequence: TGTGCCTGTGACACCGTGCTGGGGGATAGTCGTGATAAACTCATCTTT.

Worth noting for this clone: TCRdb's entry gives the protein of a much larger clone, which mismatches this DNA's translation at residue 10, likely from a read error; the protein reported here is translated from the DNA. V usage is TRDV2 and J usage is TRDJ1; TRDD3 matches 8 bases. V dropped 0 bases and J dropped 0; count of bases not matched to a gene: 11. CDR1 is GEAIGNYY, CDR2 EKD, per germline. CDR3 length: 18 amino acids. The CDR3 loop reads CACDTVATGGPYTDKLIF. In nucleotides, the CDR3 is TGTGCCTGTGACACCGTAGCAACTGGGGGCCCGTACACCGATAAACTCATCTTT.

This clone turned up a few times. A far larger clone lies a single base away; this is likely a read error. Other DNA sequences of this sample code for an identical CDR3. The rearrangement links TRDV2 to TRDJ1, with 9 positions matching TRDD3. This CDR3 comprises 17 residues. Germline V gives CDR1 GEAIGNYY, CDR2 EKD. Trimming took 3 bases from V and 2 from J; bases not matched to a gene: 12. The CDR3 DNA is TGTGCCTGTGACCCGGTTAGAGACTGGGGGACAACCGATAAACTCATCTTT. It specifies CACDPVRDWGTTDKLIF.

This clone is classed as medium-sized. This sequence joins TRDV2 and TRDJ1; TRDD3 might be the D (6 bases). Trimming left V 3 bases short and J 0 bases short, with 19 bases between. Germline V gives CDR1 GEAIGNYY, CDR2 EKD. There are 17 residues in the CDR3. In DNA form, the CDR3 reads TGTGCCTGTGACCCGGTGGGGGGTCCCCCGTACACCGATAAACTCATCTTT. Protein: CACDPVGGPPYTDKLIF.

The V and J genes are TRDV2 and TRDJ1; no clear D gene. This CDR3 contains 11 residues. The V gene's germline CDR1 is GEAIGNYY and CDR2 EKD. V was shortened by 9 bases and J by 1 base, with 8 bases between the two germline ends. The CDR3 DNA is TGTGCCACCGAGCTCACCGATAAACTCATCTTT. Protein: CATELTDKLIF.

This clone is termed medium-sized (0.01 to 0.1%). V usage is TRDV2 and J usage is TRDJ1; D is perhaps TRDD3 (6 bases). Germline CDR1 is GEAIGNYY and CDR2 is EKD. This CDR3 is 16 amino acids long. Trimming stripped 1 base from V and 2 bases from J, with 16 bases between. CDR3 nucleotides: TGTGCCTGTGACACGGTCGGGGGGAAGAATACCGATAAACTCATCTTT. Amino acids: CACDTVGGKNTDKLIF.

This clone is termed medium-sized. This chain joins TRDV2 and TRDJ1, with TRDD3 matching over 10 bases. The CDR3 totals 25 residues. The junction had 30 bases not matched to a gene; V was cut back by 0 bases and J by 0 bases. CDR1 GEAIGNYY and CDR2 EKD come from the germline V gene. Here the CDR3 reads CACDTVRSSSDRTLLGDPNTDKLIF. The CDR3 region has the DNA TGTGCCTGTGACACCGTACGATCCTCTTCCGACAGGACCCTACTGGGGGATCCTAACACCGATAAACTCATCTTT.

In this sample, this clone turned up a few times. TCRdb's protein, taken from a much larger clone, differs from this DNA's translation at residue 11, likely owing to a read error; the protein displayed comes from the DNA. V and J are TRDV2 and TRDJ1; TRDD3 agrees at 7 bases. V shed 2 bases, J shed 0 bases, and the junction held 14 bases outside the gene matches. This CDR3 contains 18 residues. In germline, CDR1 is GEAIGNYY, CDR2 EKD. Here the CDR3 reads CACDNIVGNGDNTDKLIF. Written as DNA, the CDR3 is TGTGCCTGTGACAATATTGTAGGGAACGGGGATAACACCGATAAACTCATCTTT.